The next 3 T cell receptor beta chains were all read from a single sample in a study of pediatric ulcerative colitis. One to two pinch biopsies were taken from the rectum during colonoscopy. Here immunoSEQ multiplex PCR was the method, and the copy in TCRdb shows in-frame clones only, minus some. The table has roughly 49,000 clones, around 78% seen once. Input material: gut tissue. All receptors come from a girl aged 5-17 years with moderate ulcerative colitis.

The J gene is TRBJ2-5, the V gene TRBV7-9, with D perhaps matching TRBD1 (5 bases). Trimming took 5 bases from V and 5 from J, leaving 15 bases between them. CDR3 length: 14 amino acids. Germline CDR1 reads SEHNR; CDR2 reads FQNEAQ (reference sequence). CDR3 region: CASSLMGPLETQYF. The DNA of the CDR3 is TGTGCCAGCAGCCTCATGGGGCCCTTGGAGACCCAGTACTTC.

The chain uses TRBV12-5 and TRBJ1-2; 7 nucleotides align to TRBD1. Trimming took 6 bases from V and 3 from J; bases not matched to a gene: 13. CDR1 and CDR2 (germline): LGHNT, FRNRAP. CDR3 length: 16 amino acids. Written as DNA, the CDR3 is TGTGCTAGTGGCATAGGACAGGCTGGGGCTTACTATGGCTACACCTTC. It encodes CASGIGQAGAYYGYTF.

The chain combines TRBV28 with TRBJ1-2, with D hard to call. Trimming pared 6 bases from V and 0 bases from J, leaving 14 bases between. The CDR3 sequence is 15 residues long. Germline CDR1 reads MDHEN; CDR2 reads SYDVKM. CDR3 loop: CASRRTASANYGYTF. CDR3 DNA: TGTGCCAGCAGAAGGACGGCTTCAGCTAACTATGGCTACACCTTC.